Below are 2 T cell receptor beta chains sequenced from a single sample in a study of blood T cell repertoires in COVID-19. The table came from immunoSEQ multiplex PCR; TCRdb's copy has only in-frame clones and leaves some out. The table has around 120,000 clones, 75% to 90% seen once. Sequencing used PBMCs or T cells enriched from blood (not recorded which). These receptor sequences come from a woman between 50 and 59 years old who had recovered from COVID-19.

The J gene is TRBJ1-1, the V gene TRBV5-4, with TRBD1 as a possible D gene (6 bases). The germline gives CDR1 SGHNT, CDR2 YYREEE (reference sequence). V was cut by 4 bases and J by 3 bases, with 19 bases left in between. This CDR3 spans 16 amino acids. CDR3 nucleotides: TGTGCCAGCAGCACTGGAGAGGGGGTAGGCGACACTGAAGCTTTCTTT. This encodes CASSTGEGVGDTEAFF.

The V and J genes are TRBV5-1 and TRBJ2-2; D unresolved. CDR3 size: 12 residues. Germline assignment: CDR1 SGHRS and CDR2 YFSETQ. Trimming took off 2 bases at V and 3 bases at J, with 2 bases between the two ends. CDR3 coding DNA: TGCGCCAGCAGCTTCGACACCGGGGAGCTGTTTTTT. It is translated as CASSFDTGELFF.